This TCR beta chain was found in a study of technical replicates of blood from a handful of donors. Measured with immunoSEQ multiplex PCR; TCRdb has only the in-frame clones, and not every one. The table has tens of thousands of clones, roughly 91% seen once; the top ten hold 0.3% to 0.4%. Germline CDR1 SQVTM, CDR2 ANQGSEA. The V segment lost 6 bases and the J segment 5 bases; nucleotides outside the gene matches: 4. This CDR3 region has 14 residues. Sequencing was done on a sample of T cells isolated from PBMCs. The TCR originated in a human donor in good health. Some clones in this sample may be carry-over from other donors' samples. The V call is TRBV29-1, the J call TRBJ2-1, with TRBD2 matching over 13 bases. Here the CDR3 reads CSVRGLAGNNEQFF. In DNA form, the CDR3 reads TGCAGCGTAAGGGGACTAGCGGGGAACAATGAGCAGTTCTTC.